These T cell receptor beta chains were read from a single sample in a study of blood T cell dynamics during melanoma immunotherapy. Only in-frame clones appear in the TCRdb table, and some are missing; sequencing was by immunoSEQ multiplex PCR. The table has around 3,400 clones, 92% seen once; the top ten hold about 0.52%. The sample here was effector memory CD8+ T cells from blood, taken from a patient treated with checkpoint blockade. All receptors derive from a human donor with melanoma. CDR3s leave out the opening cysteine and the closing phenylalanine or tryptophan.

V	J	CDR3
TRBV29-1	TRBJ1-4	SVRGINEKLF
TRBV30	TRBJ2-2	AWSVPTSGTQSGELF
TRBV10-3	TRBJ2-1	AIKDPGQGSSYNEQF
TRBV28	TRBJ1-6	ASSMRVGQGLLSPLH
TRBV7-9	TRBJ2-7	ASSLSGDSLGEQY
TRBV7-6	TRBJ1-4	ASSSGGEGTNEKLF
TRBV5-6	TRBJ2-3	ASSLSSGNTQY
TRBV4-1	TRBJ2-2	ASSQVGGTGELF
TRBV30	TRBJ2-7	AWSPGGVSYEQY
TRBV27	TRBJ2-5	ASSPGTGGPGTQY
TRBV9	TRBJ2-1	ASSLLTSGTEQF
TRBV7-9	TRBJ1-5	ASSLRAHSNQPQH
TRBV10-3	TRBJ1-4	AISEGGRGEKLF
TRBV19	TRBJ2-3	ASSIYPGEGTDTQY
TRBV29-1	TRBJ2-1	SVEDGLALVEQF
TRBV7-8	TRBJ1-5	ASSPLRRDRGDYSNQPQH
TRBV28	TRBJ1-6	ASSADLVWASNSPLH
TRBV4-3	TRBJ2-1	ASSQENNLAGGLLGEQF
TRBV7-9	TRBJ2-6	ASRPKTGDSGANVLT
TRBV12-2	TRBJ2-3	ASRLDGNRGTTDTQY
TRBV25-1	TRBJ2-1	ASSDWTDSYNEQF
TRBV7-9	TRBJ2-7	ASSLEDVGFYEQY